This T cell receptor beta chain was profiled in a study of identical twins. The study's findings and limits: Insertion counts were lower in abundant cord blood beta clonotypes, a trend that memory repertoires did not show. Within beta out-of-frame sequences, the excess sharing observed between twins was weaker. Model-predicted out-of-frame TCR alpha sharing fell below observed values in monozygotic twins.

As concerns this clonotype: Its specificity is not known.

V gave up 10 bases and J gave up 6 bases, with 18 bases separating them. CDR3 size: 14 residues. Germline V gene lookup returns CDR1 MDHEN and CDR2 SYDVKM. MiXCR, run by TCRdb on the 5' RACE reads, gives a single entry per CDR3 protein. The sample has about 240,000 distinct CDR3 sequences, 6.5% to 9% seen once. This sample was also put to use in a study of yellow fever vaccine responses in identical twins.

Sequencing was done on a sample of CD8+ T cells sorted from blood. V and J are TRBV28 and TRBJ1-4; no clear D gene. The origin of this receptor is a woman younger than 30 in good health. The CDR3 protein is CAIPTGPMDEKLFF. CDR3 DNA sequence: TGTGCCATCCCCACCGGGCCAATGGATGAAAAACTGTTTTTT.